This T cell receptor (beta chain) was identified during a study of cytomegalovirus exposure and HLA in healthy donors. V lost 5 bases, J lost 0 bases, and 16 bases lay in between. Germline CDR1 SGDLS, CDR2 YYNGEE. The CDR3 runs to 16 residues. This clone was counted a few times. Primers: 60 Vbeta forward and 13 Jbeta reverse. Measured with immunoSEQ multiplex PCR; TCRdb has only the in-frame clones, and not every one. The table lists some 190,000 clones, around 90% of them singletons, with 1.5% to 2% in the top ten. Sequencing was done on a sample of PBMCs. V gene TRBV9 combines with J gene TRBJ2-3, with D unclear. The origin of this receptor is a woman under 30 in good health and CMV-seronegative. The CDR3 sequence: CASSFLDGGSTDTQYF. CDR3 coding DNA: TGTGCCAGCAGTTTCCTTGATGGCGGAAGCACAGATACGCAGTATTTT.